This record concerns one T cell receptor (beta chain) sequence. This sample is drawn from a study of OX40 agonist ivuxolimab in advanced cancers. Autoimmune disease history or systemic immunosuppression led to patients being barred. Germline assignment: CDR1 MDHEN and CDR2 SYDVKM. The CDR3 extends over 16 amino acids. V was pared by 4 bases and J by 5 bases, with 10 bases of the junction left unmatched. Assay: immunoSEQ multiplex PCR; the TCRdb copy retains only in-frame clones and omits some. The repertoire holds around 85,000 clones, with about 89% as singletons. This chain connects TRBV28 to TRBJ1-4, with 7 bases lining up with TRBD1. The source was CD4+ or CD8+ T cells sorted from blood, collected in a trial of the OX40 agonist ivuxolimab. The TCR was taken from an adult with an advanced solid tumor such as melanoma, head and neck, liver or kidney cancer. The CDR3 nucleotides read TGTGCCAGCAGTTGGTGGGCAGGGGGAGAGAATGAAAAACTGTTTTTT. Translation gives CASSWWAGGENEKLFF.